Each of the 24 T cell receptor beta chains below was sequenced from the same sample in a study of T cells in Graves' hyperthyroidism and ophthalmopathy. The investigators amplified TCR beta CDR3 regions from RNA transcripts. A set of HTBI primers served as the primers for a first-round RT-PCR of the TCR CDR3. TCRdb reprocessed the multiplex PCR reads via MiXCR and lists one record per CDR3 protein. Seen here are some 370,000 distinct CDR3 sequences, around 15% observed once, and the top ten hold 28%. The sample taken for sequencing was blood. The receptors stem from a man aged 50 to 60 with Graves' ophthalmopathy.

The CDR3 spells CASSLSDGSNQPQHF. In nucleotides, the CDR3 is TGCGCCAGCAGCCTGTCTGACGGGAGCAATCAGCCCCAGCATTTT. The chain links TRBV5-1 to TRBJ1-5, with unresolved D. The germline V gene has CDR1 SGHRS and CDR2 YFSETQ. The CDR3 consists of 15 residues. Trimming stripped 4 bases from V and 1 base from J, with 12 bases between.

This clonotype was picked up many times. The CDR3 nucleotides are TGTGCCAGCAGTGAACCACTTTTCCCCCAGCATTTT. Encoded protein: CASSEPLFPQHF. V usage is TRBV2 and J usage is TRBJ1-5; D is unclear. Trimming removed 2 bases from V and 10 bases from J, with 9 bases in between. Per germline, CDR1 SNHLY and CDR2 FYNNEI. This CDR3 is 12 amino acids long. The whole variable domain, filled in from reference TRBV2 and TRBJ1-5, reads EPEVTQTPSHQVTQMGQEVILRCVPISNHLYFYWYRQILGQKVEFLVSFYNNEISEKSEIFDDQFSVERPDGSNFTLKIRSTKLEDSAMYFCASSEPLFPQHFGDGTRLSIL.

In its sample, this clonotype was seen many times. The J gene is TRBJ1-1, the V gene TRBV29-1; D is perhaps TRBD1 (5 bases). The CDR3 has 14 amino acids. CDR1 SQVTM and CDR2 ANQGSEA come from the germline V gene. V was clipped by 7 bases and J by 0 bases, with 15 bases between them. The CDR3 region has the DNA TGCAGCGGGGGGGATACTCTTGTGAACACTGAAGCTTTCTTT. Translated: CSGGDTLVNTEAFF.

In its sample, this clonotype was seen many times. The rearrangement links TRBV27 to TRBJ2-1, with D tentatively TRBD2 (5 bases). The CDR3 covers 15 residues. Germline CDR1 and CDR2: MNHEY and SMNVEV (reference sequence). The germline V and J ends were trimmed by 6 bases and 6 bases, with 18 bases remaining between them. CDR3 protein: CASRVGVGWRNEQFF. The CDR3 DNA follows: TGTGCCAGCAGGGTGGGAGTTGGATGGCGCAATGAGCAGTTCTTC.

This clonotype was found many times. V gene TRBV2 combines with J gene TRBJ2-3; TRBD2 is a possible D gene (6 bases). This CDR3 has 16 residues. Germline loops: CDR1 SNHLY, CDR2 FYNNEI. Trimming pared 1 base from V and 1 base from J, leaving 12 bases between. Written as DNA, the CDR3 is TGTGCCAGCAGTGAAGTTCCTAGCGCCCGCACAGATACGCAGTATTTT. Translation: CASSEVPSARTDTQYF.

This clonotype was picked up many times. The CDR3 protein is CASRLGQGASNQPQHF. The CDR3 nucleotides are TGTGCCAGCAGGTTGGGACAGGGGGCCAGCAATCAGCCCCAGCATTTT. This chain links TRBV6-1 with TRBJ1-5; TRBD1 agrees at 12 bases. The CDR3 extends over 16 amino acids. Trimming at V came to 6 bases and at J to 1 base, leaving 4 bases not matched to a gene. The germline V gene has CDR1 MNHNS and CDR2 SASEGT.

This clonotype has just one count. CDR3: CASSPDNTIYF. The CDR3 region has the DNA TGTGCCAGCAGTCCAGATAACACCATATATTTT. This rearrangement joins TRBV12-3 or TRBV12-4 to TRBJ1-3; unclear D gene. Trimming stripped 5 bases from V and 7 bases from J, with 6 bases between. This CDR3 is built from 11 residues.

This clonotype was counted at least ten times. As DNA, the CDR3 is TGCGCCAGCAGCAGGTCGGGGGCTGGGGCCAACGTCCTGACTTTC. Translation: CASSRSGAGANVLTF. The V call is TRBV5-1, the J call TRBJ2-6; D perhaps matches TRBD2 (6 bases). The germline V gene has CDR1 SGHRS and CDR2 YFSETQ. There are 15 residues in the CDR3. V gave up 4 bases and J gave up 2 bases, with 10 bases separating them. Full variable domain (rest looked up from reference TRBV5-1 and TRBJ2-6): KAGVTQTPRYLIKTRGQQVTLSCSPISGHRSVSWYQQTPGQGLQFLFEYFSETQRNKGNFPGRFSGRQFSNSRSEMNVSTLELGDSALYLCASSRSGAGANVLTFGAGSRLTVL.

This clonotype was seen many times. The rearrangement uses TRBV2 and TRBJ2-3, with 14 bases matching TRBD2. Germline CDR1 SNHLY, CDR2 FYNNEI. This CDR3 spans 14 amino acids. J lost 4 bases, V lost 11 bases, and 5 bases had no gene match. DNA for the CDR3: TGTGCCGTTCAGACTAGCGGGAGGGCAGATACGCAGTATTTT. The encoded protein is CAVQTSGRADTQYF.

This clonotype was counted ten times or more. The chain has TRBV20-1 and TRBJ2-3; 7 bases fit TRBD1. The CDR3 consists of 13 residues. Germline V lookup: CDR1 DFQATT, CDR2 SNEGSKA (reference sequence). J lost 5 bases, V lost 4 bases, and 6 bases had no gene match. CDR3 sequence reads: CSATPGQRDTQYF. CDR3 DNA sequence: TGCAGTGCTACCCCGGGACAGAGAGATACGCAGTATTTT.

This clonotype was counted many times. This chain uses TRBV28 with TRBJ1-3; D is undetermined. V lost 8 bases, J lost 2 bases, and 10 bases lay in between. The CDR3 has 13 residues. Germline V gene lookup returns CDR1 MDHEN and CDR2 SYDVKM. The CDR3 sequence: CASGRTTGNTIYF. CDR3 bases: TGTGCCAGCGGGCGGACTACTGGAAACACCATATATTTT.

This clonotype occurred many times. The genes are TRBV28 and TRBJ2-7; D perhaps matches TRBD2 (7 bases). This CDR3 region has 15 residues. The germline V gene has CDR1 MDHEN and CDR2 SYDVKM. Trimming removed 6 bases at V and 2 bases at J, with 17 bases between. The CDR3 DNA follows: TGTGCCAGCAGCCAAACAAGGGGGAGGGCCTACGAGCAGTACTTC. Translated, it gives CASSQTRGRAYEQYF. Combining the CDR3 with reference TRBV28 and TRBJ2-7 gives the whole variable domain DVKVTQSSRYLVKRTGEKVFLECVQDMDHENMFWYRQDPGLGLRLIYFSYDVKMKEKGDIPEGYSVSREKKERFSLILESASTNQTSMYLCASSQTRGRAYEQYFGPGTRLTVT.

This clonotype was recorded at least ten times. The chain's CDR3 is CASSHGLAGGSNEQFF. The DNA of the CDR3 is TGCGCCAGCAGCCACGGACTAGCGGGAGGATCGAATGAGCAGTTCTTC. The chain recombines TRBV5-1 with TRBJ2-1, with 14 bases aligning to TRBD2. The length of the CDR3 is 16 residues. Germline V CDR1 and CDR2: SGHRS, YFSETQ. Unmatched junction bases numbered 7, after V lost 4 bases and J lost 7 bases.

This clonotype occurred many times. This CDR3 reads CASSYTRSYNEQFF. The CDR3 region has the DNA TGTGCCAGCAGTTACACCCGCTCCTACAATGAGCAGTTCTTC. The V call is TRBV6-5, the J call TRBJ2-1; no clear D gene. V was clipped by 2 bases and J by 0 bases, with 5 bases between them. This CDR3 comprises 14 residues. CDR1 and CDR2 (germline): MNHEY, SVGAGI.

This clonotype has ten or more counts. The chain carries TRBV11-2 and TRBJ1-3; D gene uncertain. From germline, CDR1 is SGHAT and CDR2 FQNNGV. Trimming stripped 1 base from V and 2 bases from J, with 6 bases between. The CDR3 spans 14 residues. CDR3 amino acids: CASSLAGAGNTIYF. As DNA, the CDR3 is TGTGCCAGCAGCTTAGCAGGAGCTGGAAACACCATATATTTT.

The count of this clonotype is one. The V call is TRBV9, the J call TRBJ2-5, with TRBD1 matching 7 bases. Germline V gives CDR1 SGDLS, CDR2 YYNGEE. This CDR3 contains 15 residues. The V gene end was trimmed by 3 bases and the J gene end by 1 base; junction bases not matched to a gene: 6. The CDR3 loop reads CASSASGTVQETQYF. The CDR3 DNA follows: TGTGCCAGCAGCGCCTCAGGGACAGTCCAAGAGACCCAGTACTTC.

This clonotype is a singleton in its sample. The V gene is TRBV20-1, the J gene TRBJ2-1; 9 bases line up with TRBD2. CDR3 length: 15 amino acids. Germline lookup yields CDR1 DFQATT and CDR2 SNEGSKA (reference sequence). V shed 6 bases and J 6 bases; nucleotides not matched to a gene: 12. The CDR3 sequence: CSAPDRLAVSNEQFF. The CDR3 DNA is TGCAGTGCCCCCGACCGACTAGCGGTTTCCAATGAGCAGTTCTTC.

A few counts support this clonotype. A single base separates this from a much larger clone, so it may be a read error. The chain is built from TRBV28 and TRBJ2-7; D is ambiguous. The CDR3 loop spans 19 amino acids. Per the germline V gene, CDR1 is MDHEN and CDR2 is SYDVKM. V lost 4 bases to trimming and J lost 2 bases, with 27 bases between them. This chain's CDR3 is CASSSTRSPERKYTYEQYF. The CDR3, as DNA: TGTGCCAGCAGTTCCACTCGTTCCCCCGAAAGGAAGTATACCTACGAGCAGTACTTC. Variable domain in full (rest from reference TRBV28 and TRBJ2-7): DVKVTQSSRYLVKRTGEKVFLECVQDMDHENMFWYRQDPGLGLRLIYFSYDVKMKEKGDIPEGYSVSREKKERFSLILESASTNQTSMYLCASSSTRSPERKYTYEQYFGPGTRLTVT.

The CDR3 is CSANWLPAGVGDTEAFF. CDR3 bases: TGCAGCGCCAATTGGTTGCCAGCCGGGGTAGGTGACACTGAAGCTTTCTTT. The rearrangement uses TRBV29-1 and TRBJ1-1; no definite D call. Trimming left V 7 bases short and J 3 bases short, with 27 bases between. Germline CDR1 reads SQVTM; CDR2 reads ANQGSEA. This CDR3 is 17 amino acids long.

Ten or more counts support this clonotype. This could be a read error, since a much larger clone is one nucleotide away. The rearrangement joins TRBV2 to TRBJ1-5, with 11 bases lining up with TRBD1. CDR3 size: 13 residues. Germline V gene sequence: CDR1 SNHLY, CDR2 FYNNEI. Trimming at V came to 6 bases and at J to 6 bases, leaving 1 base not matched to a gene. This CDR3 reads CASRGQGVQPQHF. As DNA, the CDR3 is TGTGCCAGCAGGGGACAGGGGGTTCAGCCCCAGCATTTT.

Concerning this clonotype: A much larger clone differs by one base, so this may be a read error. This sequence joins TRBV6-1 and TRBJ2-5; TRBD1 might be the D (5 bases). Germline CDR1 and CDR2: MNHNS and SASEGT. The V and J ends lost 6 bases and 1 base respectively, with 12 bases between them. CDR3 size: 14 residues. The CDR3 DNA reads as TGTGCCAGCAGCCCCGACAGAATCCAAGAGACCCAGTACTTC. Residues: CASSPDRIQETQYF.

This clonotype was seen many times. The rearrangement links TRBV2 to TRBJ2-1, with 7 bases identical to TRBD1. V lost 9 bases to trimming and J lost 0 bases; unmatched junction nucleotides: 8. Per the germline V gene, CDR1 is SNHLY and CDR2 is FYNNEI. The CDR3 runs to 15 residues. The CDR3 sequence: CARRTTGSSYNEQFF. CDR3 DNA: TGTGCCAGAAGAACGACAGGGAGCTCCTACAATGAGCAGTTCTTC.

J is TRBJ2-4 and V is TRBV4-1, with TRBD2 matching 9 bases. With V trimmed by 0 bases and J by 0 bases, 9 bases remained unmatched. This CDR3 region has 19 residues. Germline lookup yields CDR1 MGHRA and CDR2 YSYEKL. The CDR3 DNA reads TGCGCCAGCAGCCAAGATTTAGTAGCGGGAGAGAGAGCCAAAAACATTCAGTACTTC. Protein product: CASSQDLVAGERAKNIQYF.

This clonotype was counted many times. V is TRBV3-1 and J is TRBJ2-1; D ambiguous. The V end lost 0 bases, the J end lost 7 bases, and 10 bases lay between the germline ends. Germline assignment: CDR1 LGHDT and CDR2 YNNKEL (reference sequence). CDR3 length equals 14 residues. CDR3 in amino acids: CASSQDLASNEQFF. CDR3 nucleotide sequence: TGTGCCAGCAGCCAAGATTTGGCTTCTAATGAGCAGTTCTTC.